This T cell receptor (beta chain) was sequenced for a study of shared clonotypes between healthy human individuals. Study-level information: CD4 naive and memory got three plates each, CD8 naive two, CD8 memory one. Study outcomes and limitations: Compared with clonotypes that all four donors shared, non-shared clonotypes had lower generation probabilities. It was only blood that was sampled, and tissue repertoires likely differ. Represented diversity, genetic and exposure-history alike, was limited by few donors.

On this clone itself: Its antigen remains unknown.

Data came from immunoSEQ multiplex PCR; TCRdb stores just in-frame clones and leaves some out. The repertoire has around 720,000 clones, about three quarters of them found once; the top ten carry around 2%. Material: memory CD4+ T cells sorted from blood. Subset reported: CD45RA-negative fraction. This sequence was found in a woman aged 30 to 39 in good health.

The CDR3 bases are TGTGCCACAACGGGGGGAAAGACTGAAGCTTTCTTT. This encodes CATTGGKTEAFF. The chain carries TRBV15 and TRBJ1-1; tentatively, D is TRBD1 (5 bases). Germline-derived CDR1 and CDR2 are LNHNV and YYDKDF (reference sequence). Trimming removed 9 bases from V and 5 bases from J, with 13 bases in between. This CDR3 region has 12 residues.